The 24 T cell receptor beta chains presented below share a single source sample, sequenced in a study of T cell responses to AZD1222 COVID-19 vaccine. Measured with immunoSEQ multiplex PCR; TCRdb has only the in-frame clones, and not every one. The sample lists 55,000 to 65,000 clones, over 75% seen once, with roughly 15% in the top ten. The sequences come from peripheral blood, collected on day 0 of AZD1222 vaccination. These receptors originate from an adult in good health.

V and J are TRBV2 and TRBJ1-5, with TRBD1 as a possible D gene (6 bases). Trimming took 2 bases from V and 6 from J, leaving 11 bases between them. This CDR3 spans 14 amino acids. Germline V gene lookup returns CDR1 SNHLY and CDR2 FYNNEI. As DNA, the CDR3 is TGTGCCAGCAGTGAACAGGGGCAAAGTCAGCCCCAGCATTTT. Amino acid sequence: CASSEQGQSQPQHF.

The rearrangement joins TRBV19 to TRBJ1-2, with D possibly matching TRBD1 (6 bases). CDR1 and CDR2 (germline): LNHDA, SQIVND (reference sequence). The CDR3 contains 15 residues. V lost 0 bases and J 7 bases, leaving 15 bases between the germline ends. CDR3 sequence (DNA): TGTGCCAGTAGTATAGACGGGGGGCGCCAAGGTGGCTACACCTTC. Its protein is CASSIDGGRQGGYTF.

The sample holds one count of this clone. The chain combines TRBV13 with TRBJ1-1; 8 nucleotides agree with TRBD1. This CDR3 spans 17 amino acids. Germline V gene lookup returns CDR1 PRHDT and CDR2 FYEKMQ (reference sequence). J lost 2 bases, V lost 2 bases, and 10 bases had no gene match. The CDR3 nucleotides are TGTGCCAGCAGCTTACGGACAGGGTTCTCCCGAAACACTGAAGCTTTCTTT. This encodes CASSLRTGFSRNTEAFF.

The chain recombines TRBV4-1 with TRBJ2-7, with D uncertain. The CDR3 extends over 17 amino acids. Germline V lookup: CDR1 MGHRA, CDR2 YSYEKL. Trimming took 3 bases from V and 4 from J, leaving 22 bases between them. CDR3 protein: CASSHPNVLNQRYEQYF. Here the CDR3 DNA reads TGCGCCAGCAGCCACCCAAATGTTCTAAATCAGAGGTACGAGCAGTACTTC.

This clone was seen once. DNA of the CDR3: TGTGCCAGCAGCCTCCTAGCGGGAGTCCGGGGGTACAATGAGCAGTTCTTC. Translating it yields CASSLLAGVRGYNEQFF. This chain connects TRBV7-2 to TRBJ2-1; 10 bases line up with TRBD2. CDR1 is SGHTA, CDR2 FQGNSA, per germline. The CDR3 totals 17 residues. Trimming took 5 bases from V and 4 from J; bases not matched to a gene: 11.

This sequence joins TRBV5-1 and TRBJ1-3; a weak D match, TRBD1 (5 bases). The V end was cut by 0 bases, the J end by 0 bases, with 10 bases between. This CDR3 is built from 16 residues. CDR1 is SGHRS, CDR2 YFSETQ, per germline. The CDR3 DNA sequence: TGCGCCAGCAGCTTGGGGGACGGCAACTCTGGAAACACCATATATTTT. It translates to CASSLGDGNSGNTIYF. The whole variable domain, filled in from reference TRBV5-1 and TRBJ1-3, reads KAGVTQTPRYLIKTRGQQVTLSCSPISGHRSVSWYQQTPGQGLQFLFEYFSETQRNKGNFPGRFSGRQFSNSRSEMNVSTLELGDSALYLCASSLGDGNSGNTIYFGEGSWLTVV.

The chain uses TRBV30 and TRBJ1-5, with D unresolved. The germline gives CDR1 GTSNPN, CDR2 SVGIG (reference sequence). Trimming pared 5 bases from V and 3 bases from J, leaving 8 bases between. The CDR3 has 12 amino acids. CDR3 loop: CAWQTSNQPQHF. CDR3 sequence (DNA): TGTGCCTGGCAAACTTCCAATCAGCCCCAGCATTTT.

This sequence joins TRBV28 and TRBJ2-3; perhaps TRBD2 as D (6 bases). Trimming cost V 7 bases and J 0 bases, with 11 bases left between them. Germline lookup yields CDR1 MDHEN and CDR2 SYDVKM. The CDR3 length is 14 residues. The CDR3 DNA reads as TGTGCCAGCACCCCCGGGGGTAGCACAGATACGCAGTATTTT. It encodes CASTPGGSTDTQYF.

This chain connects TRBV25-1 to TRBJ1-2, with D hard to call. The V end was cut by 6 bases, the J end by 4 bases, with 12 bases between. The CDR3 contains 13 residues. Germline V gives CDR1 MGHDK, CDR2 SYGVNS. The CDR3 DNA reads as TGTGCCAGCAGCGGGCCCACGCGCTATGGCTACACCTTC. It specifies CASSGPTRYGYTF.

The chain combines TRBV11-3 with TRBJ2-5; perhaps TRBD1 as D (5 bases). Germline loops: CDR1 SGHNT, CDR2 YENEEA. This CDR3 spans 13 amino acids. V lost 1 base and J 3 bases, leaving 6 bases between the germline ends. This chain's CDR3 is CASSLAREETQYF. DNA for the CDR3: TGTGCCAGCAGCTTAGCCAGGGAAGAGACCCAGTACTTC.

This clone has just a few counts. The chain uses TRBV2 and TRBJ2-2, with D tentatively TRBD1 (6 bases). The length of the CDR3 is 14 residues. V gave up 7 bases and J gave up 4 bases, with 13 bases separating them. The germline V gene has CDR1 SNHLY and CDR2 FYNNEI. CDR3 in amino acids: CASNPTGGTGELFF. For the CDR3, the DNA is TGTGCCAGCAATCCGACAGGCGGCACCGGGGAGCTGTTTTTT.

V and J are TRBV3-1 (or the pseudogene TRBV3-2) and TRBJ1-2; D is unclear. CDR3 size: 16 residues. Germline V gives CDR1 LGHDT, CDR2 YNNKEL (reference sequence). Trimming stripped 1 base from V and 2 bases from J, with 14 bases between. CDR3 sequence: CASSQGALPGNYGYTF. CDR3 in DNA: TGTGCCAGCAGCCAAGGGGCGCTTCCGGGGAACTATGGCTACACCTTC.

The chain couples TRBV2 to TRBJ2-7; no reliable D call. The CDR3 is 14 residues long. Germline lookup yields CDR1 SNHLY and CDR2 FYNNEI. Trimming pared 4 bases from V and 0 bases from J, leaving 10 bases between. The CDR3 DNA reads TGTGCCAGCAGTGCCGCAGGCCACTCCTACGAGCAGTACTTC. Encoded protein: CASSAAGHSYEQYF.

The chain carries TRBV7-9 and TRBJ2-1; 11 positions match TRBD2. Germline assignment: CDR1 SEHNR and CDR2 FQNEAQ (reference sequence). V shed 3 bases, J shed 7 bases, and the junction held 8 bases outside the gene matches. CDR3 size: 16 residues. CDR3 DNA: TGTGCCAGCAGCTTTCCGGGGCTAGCGGGAGGTAATGAGCAGTTCTTC. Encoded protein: CASSFPGLAGGNEQFF.

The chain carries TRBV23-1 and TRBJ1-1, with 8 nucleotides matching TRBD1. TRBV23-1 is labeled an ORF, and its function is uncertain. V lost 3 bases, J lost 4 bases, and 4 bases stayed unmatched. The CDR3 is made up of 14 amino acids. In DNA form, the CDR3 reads TGCGCCAGCAGTCACACGGACAGGGCCACTGAAGCTTTCTTT. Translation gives CASSHTDRATEAFF.

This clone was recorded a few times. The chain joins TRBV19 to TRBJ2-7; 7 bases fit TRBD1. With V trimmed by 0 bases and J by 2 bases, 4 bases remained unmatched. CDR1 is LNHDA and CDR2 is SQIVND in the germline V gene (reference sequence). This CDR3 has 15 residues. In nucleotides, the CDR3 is TGTGCCAGTAGTATAGAGTTAGGGGGCCCCTACGAGCAGTACTTC. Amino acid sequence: CASSIELGGPYEQYF.

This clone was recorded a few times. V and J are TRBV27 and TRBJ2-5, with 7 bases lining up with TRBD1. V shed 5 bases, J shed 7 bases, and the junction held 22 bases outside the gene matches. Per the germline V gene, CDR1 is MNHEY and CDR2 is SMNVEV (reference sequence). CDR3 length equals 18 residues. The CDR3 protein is CASSPKTWGQTASLTQYF. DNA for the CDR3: TGTGCCAGCAGTCCGAAAACATGGGGACAGACAGCGTCTTTGACCCAGTACTTC.

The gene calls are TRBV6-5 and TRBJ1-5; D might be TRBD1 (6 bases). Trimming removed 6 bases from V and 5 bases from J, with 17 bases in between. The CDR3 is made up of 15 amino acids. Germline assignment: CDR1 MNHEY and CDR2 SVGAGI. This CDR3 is CASSSDRRGDQPQHF. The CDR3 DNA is TGTGCCAGCAGCTCCGACAGGAGGGGCGATCAGCCCCAGCATTTT.

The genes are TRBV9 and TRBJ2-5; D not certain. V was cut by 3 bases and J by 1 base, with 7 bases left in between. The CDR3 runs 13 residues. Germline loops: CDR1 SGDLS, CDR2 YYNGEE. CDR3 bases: TGTGCCAGCAGCGAGCAGACCCAAGAGACCCAGTACTTC. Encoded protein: CASSEQTQETQYF.

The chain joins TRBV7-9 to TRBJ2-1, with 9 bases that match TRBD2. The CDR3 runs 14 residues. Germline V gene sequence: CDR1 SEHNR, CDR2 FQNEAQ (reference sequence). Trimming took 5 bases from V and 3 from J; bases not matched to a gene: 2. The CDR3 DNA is TGTGCCAGCAGCCGACTAGCGGTCTACAATGAGCAGTTCTTC. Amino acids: CASSRLAVYNEQFF. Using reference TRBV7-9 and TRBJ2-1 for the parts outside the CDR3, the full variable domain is DTGVSQNPRHKITKRGQNVTFRCDPISEHNRLYWYRQTLGQGPEFLTYFQNEAQLEKSRLLSDRFSAERPKGSFSTLEIQRTEQGDSAMYLCASSRLAVYNEQFFGPGTRLTVL.

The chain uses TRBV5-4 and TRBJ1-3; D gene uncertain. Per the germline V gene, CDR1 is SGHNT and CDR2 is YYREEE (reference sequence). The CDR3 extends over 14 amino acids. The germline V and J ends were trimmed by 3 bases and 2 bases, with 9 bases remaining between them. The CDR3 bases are TGTGCCAGCAGCTCGGTAAGGGCTGGAAACACCATATATTTT. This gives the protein CASSSVRAGNTIYF. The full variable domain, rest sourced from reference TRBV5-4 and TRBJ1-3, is ETGVTQSPTHLIKTRGQQVTLRCSSQSGHNTVSWYQQALGQGPQFIFQYYREEENGRGNFPPRFSGLQFPNYSSELNVNALELDDSALYLCASSSVRAGNTIYFGEGSWLTVV.

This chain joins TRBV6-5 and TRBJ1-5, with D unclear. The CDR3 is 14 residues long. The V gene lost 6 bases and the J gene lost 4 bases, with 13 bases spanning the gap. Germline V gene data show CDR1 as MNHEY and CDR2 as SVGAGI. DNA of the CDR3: TGTGCCAGCAGCCCAGACACGGATAATCAGCCCCAGCATTTT. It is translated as CASSPDTDNQPQHF.

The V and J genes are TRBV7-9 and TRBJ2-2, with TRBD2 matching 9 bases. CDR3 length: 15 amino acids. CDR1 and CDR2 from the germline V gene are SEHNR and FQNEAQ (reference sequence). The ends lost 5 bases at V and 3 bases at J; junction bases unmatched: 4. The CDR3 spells CASSLSGSDTGELFF. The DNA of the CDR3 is TGTGCCAGCAGCCTTAGCGGGAGTGACACCGGGGAGCTGTTTTTT. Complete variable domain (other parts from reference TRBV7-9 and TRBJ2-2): DTGVSQNPRHKITKRGQNVTFRCDPISEHNRLYWYRQTLGQGPEFLTYFQNEAQLEKSRLLSDRFSAERPKGSFSTLEIQRTEQGDSAMYLCASSLSGSDTGELFFGEGSRLTVL.

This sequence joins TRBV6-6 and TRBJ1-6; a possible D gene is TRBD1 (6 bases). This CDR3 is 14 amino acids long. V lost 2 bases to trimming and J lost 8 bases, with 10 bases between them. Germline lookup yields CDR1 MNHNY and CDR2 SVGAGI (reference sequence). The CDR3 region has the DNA TGTGCCAGCAGTTACAAGGGGGAGGATTCACCCCTCCACTTT. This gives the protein CASSYKGEDSPLHF.